The rows below give T cell receptor beta chains drawn from one sample of a study of blood T cell repertoires in COVID-19. TCRdb keeps only in-frame clones here, not all; method: immunoSEQ multiplex PCR. This sample has roughly 410,000 clones, with more than 75% found just once. The sample taken for sequencing was peripheral blood. Receptor source: a woman between 55 and 75 years old with COVID-19, enrolled during active disease. Both conserved end residues are part of each CDR3.

V gene: TRBV5-1; J gene: TRBJ2-7; CDR3 protein: CASSLGDRDSYEQYF
V gene: TRBV7-2; J gene: TRBJ2-1; CDR3 protein: CASSLARDFYNEQFF
V gene: TRBV5-1; J gene: TRBJ2-3; CDR3 protein: CASVLETSTDTQYF
V gene: TRBV6-4; J gene: TRBJ1-2; CDR3 protein: CASRPGQGRYGYTF
V gene: TRBV28; J gene: TRBJ1-1; CDR3 protein: CASSLSGGQVAFF
V gene: TRBV6-5; J gene: TRBJ2-3; CDR3 protein: CASSQGASTDTQYF
V gene: TRBV9; J gene: TRBJ1-1; CDR3 protein: CASSPGGGRDTEAFF
V gene: TRBV2; J gene: TRBJ1-5; CDR3 protein: CASSPQGLRQPQHF
V gene: TRBV29-1; J gene: TRBJ1-2; CDR3 protein: CSVGTGYGYGYTF
V gene: TRBV5-1; J gene: TRBJ2-2; CDR3 protein: CASSLEQGNTGELFF
V gene: TRBV27; J gene: TRBJ1-5; CDR3 protein: CASARGGSNQPQHF
V gene: TRBV2; J gene: TRBJ2-7; CDR3 protein: CASGDQGLAAEQYF
V gene: TRBV7-3; J gene: TRBJ2-1; CDR3 protein: CASSPVGLAGGGSYNEQFF
V gene: TRBV7-9; J gene: TRBJ1-6; CDR3 protein: CASSLRGSYNSPLHF
V gene: TRBV6-5; J gene: TRBJ1-2; CDR3 protein: CASTPTGYYGYTF
V gene: TRBV7-2; J gene: TRBJ2-5; CDR3 protein: CASSTLAGTQETQYF
V gene: TRBV6-5; J gene: TRBJ1-6; CDR3 protein: CASSYLTASGNSPLHF
V gene: TRBV3-1/TRBV3-2; J gene: TRBJ2-7; CDR3 protein: CASSQDGERRYF